This T cell receptor beta chain was recorded in a study of T cell repertoires in cytomegalovirus infection (dated by TCRdb to about 2019). At the level of the whole study: Because public TCR beta signatures pointed to carriage of CMV infection together with the matching HLA type, the HLA type of each donor mattered for the analysis.

TCRdb shows the sequencer as Illumina HiSeq 1500. The public reads were quality trimmed at Q25 with fastp and then assembled into clones with MiXCR by TCRdb, keeping productive beta chains. Rows matching on CDR3 protein sequence are summarized as one entry with the most common DNA and genes. Here the sample has over 450,000 distinct CDR3 sequences; approximately 10% occur a single time. Together, the top ten hold 10% of the sample. The CDR3 runs 14 amino acids, cysteine and phenylalanine included. CDR3 DNA is the only sequence kept; it has 42 bases, read in frame from the first base. The germline V gene (reference sequence) supplies CDR1 LNHDA and CDR2 SQIVND. V is cut by 0 bases and J by 3 bases, and the space between the germline ends is 9 bases. What the work shows at the level of the full study, not this receptor alone: The ex vivo response was dominated by HLA-C-restricted CMV-specific TCR beta clonotypes, which also provided the single most frequent clonotype in two of eight donors. Cumulative frequency of public TCR beta family members discriminated carriers of CMV infection plus the relevant HLA type in this cohort and an independent approximately 340-donor cohort.

This clonotype was counted at least ten times. Its cognate antigen has yet to be identified. No base qualities exist here, and no much larger clone lies one base off it. The origin of this receptor is a human donor in good health (CMV status not recorded). Some clones in this sample may be carry-over from other donors' samples. The sample comprised PBMCs. Recombination joined TRBV19 with TRBJ2-7; a confident D gene designation cannot be given. The CDR3: CASSIDLAVYEQYF. The nucleotides are TGTGCCAGTAGTATAGATCTGGCAGTCTACGAGCAGTACTTC.